Reported below is one TCR beta chain. Its antigen is as yet unknown. The data derive from a study of cytomegalovirus exposure and HLA in healthy donors. Study-wide points: The authors enumerated over 150 TCR beta chains as linked to cytomegalovirus.

Per the germline V gene, CDR1 is PRHDT and CDR2 is FYEKMQ (reference sequence). The CDR3 is made up of 16 amino acids. Trimming pared 5 bases from V and 0 bases from J, leaving 13 bases between. With 60 Vbeta and 13 Jbeta primers, the PCR was carried out. The table came from immunoSEQ multiplex PCR; TCRdb's copy has only in-frame clones and leaves some out. This table lists 120,000 to 150,000 clones. This TCR was recovered from a woman aged 45-65 years in good health and CMV-seronegative. Sample: PBMCs. The chain uses TRBV13 and TRBJ2-2; possible D gene TRBD2, 6 bases. The CDR3 DNA reads TGTGCCAGCAGCGCCGGGAGTAACGCGAACACCGGGGAGCTGTTTTTT. Protein: CASSAGSNANTGELFF.